A single T cell receptor (beta chain) is shown here with its context. The clone's antigen remains unknown. One base away there is no much larger clone; base qualities are not given. The CDR1 and CDR2 encoded by the germline V gene are SNHLY and FYNNEI. The CDR3 goes from the cysteine to the phenylalanine over 15 residues. Only CDR3 DNA is held: 45 bases, read in frame from base 1. Compared with germline, V lacks 1 base and J lacks 8 bases; bases without a gene match: 3. TCRbeta CDR3 regions were amplified from genomic DNA by means of the immunoSEQ Assay, a bias-controlled multiplex PCR. The original methods were these. The number of nucleated cells in each sample was estimated by amplification of reference gene primers within the assay. Sequence reads were collapsed and filtered to measure the absolute abundance of every unique TCRbeta CDR3 rearrangement. Productive Simpson clonality was computed per sample as the square root of Simpson's diversity index over productive rearrangements. TCRdb holds this immuneACCESS table with in-frame rearrangements only. Some clones are missing; in checked studies, unresolved V genes explain under half, and the rest has no known cause. For V, J and clone size, that table is used; D and trimming come from the DNA. A total of about 160,000 clones appear in this sample, roughly 88% of them only once. The ten largest clones capture 6.9% of the sample.

The data were obtained in a study of blood T cell repertoires in COVID-19 (TCRdb year 2020). In the study overall: Samples from collaborators originated in the United States, Italy and Spain and spanned both the acute and convalescent phases of COVID-19. The prospective study material was composed of cDNA or gDNA derived from T cells, B-cell-depleted T cells, or PBMCs. Deeply sampled blood TCRbeta repertoires from subjects exposed to, actively infected with, or recovered from COVID-19 were included in the dataset. The repertoires were released in a freely available public database meant as a resource for research on the immune response to SARS-CoV-2. The samples were drawn from two sources: the first 160 participants of the ongoing ImmuneRACE study, and over 1,000 subjects contributed by 6 global collaborators. Sample metadata almost always included a de-identified subject ID, COVID-19 status, age in years and sex. Where available, HLA class I and class II types were obtained from metadata supplied by the sample provider rather than from assay-based typing.

Overall results and qualifications from the work: How much clinical and demographic metadata was included differed by source and by participant, and the metadata was provided uncurated.

In Seattle, one collaborating source enrolled patients while the infection was active and tracked those patients longitudinally over the course of disease. Each collaborating institution followed its own protocols to collect whole blood in K2EDTA tubes. Collaborator samples were shipped for TCRbeta analysis as frozen whole blood, isolated PBMCs, or DNA extracted from either sample type. The sequenced material came from peripheral blood. The rearrangement combines TRBV2 with TRBJ1-4, and 11 junction bases match TRBD1. This sequence was found in an elderly man with COVID-19, enrolled during active disease. The sequenced DNA is TGTGCCAGCAGTGAAGGGACAGGGGGCTTAGAAAAACTGTTTTTT. Its translation is CASSEGTGGLEKLFF.